What follows are 8 T cell receptor beta chains derived from one specimen sequenced in a study of cytomegalovirus exposure and HLA in healthy donors. Researchers ran the PCR with 60 Vbeta and 13 Jbeta primers. TCRdb's table, derived via immunoSEQ multiplex PCR, lists solely in-frame clones and lacks some. The data hold 120,000 or so clones, with 17% observed a single time. Specimen: PBMCs. Receptors were obtained from a female donor in good health and CMV-seropositive.

The chain recombines TRBV5-1 with TRBJ2-5, with no clear D. Germline CDR1 SGHRS, CDR2 YFSETQ. Trimming stripped 0 bases from V and 1 base from J, with 10 bases between. The CDR3 sequence is 15 residues long. The DNA for the CDR3 is TGCGCCAGCAGCTTGGGACCGGAGATCCAAGAGACCCAGTACTTC. Its translation: CASSLGPEIQETQYF. Looking up the rest from reference TRBV5-1 and TRBJ2-5 gives the full variable domain: KAGVTQTPRYLIKTRGQQVTLSCSPISGHRSVSWYQQTPGQGLQFLFEYFSETQRNKGNFPGRFSGRQFSNSRSEMNVSTLELGDSALYLCASSLGPEIQETQYFGPGTRLLVL.

In the case of this clone: This CDR3 is also generated by other DNA sequences in the sample. The chain has TRBV7-2 and TRBJ2-3, with a weak D call TRBD2 (5 bases). Germline CDR1 is SGHTA and CDR2 is FQGNSA. V lost 1 base and J 2 bases, leaving 7 bases between the germline ends. This CDR3 is 14 amino acids long. CDR3 DNA: TGTGCCAGCAGCTTAGGACTATCCACAGATACGCAGTATTTT. Its translation is CASSLGLSTDTQYF. Drawing the rest from reference TRBV7-2 and TRBJ2-3, the complete variable domain is GAGVSQSPSNKVTEKGKDVELRCDPISGHTALYWYRQSLGQGLEFLIYFQGNSAPDKSGLPSDRFSAERTGGSVSTLTIQRTQQEDSAVYLCASSLGLSTDTQYFGPGTRLTVL.

A few counts support this clone. For the CDR3, the DNA is TGTGCCAGCAGCGATAGACAGGGGACGAGCACAGATACGCAGTATTTT. It is translated as CASSDRQGTSTDTQYF. V and J are TRBV5-4 and TRBJ2-3; 8 bases line up with TRBD1. The CDR3 length is 16 residues. Germline V gene sequence: CDR1 SGHNT, CDR2 YYREEE (reference sequence). Trimming removed 4 bases from V and 0 bases from J; junction bases left unmatched: 7.

As regards this clone: The sample carries other DNA sequences with the same CDR3. This chain joins TRBV9 and TRBJ2-7; TRBD2 agrees at 8 bases. CDR3 size: 15 residues. Germline trimming cut 5 bases from V and 4 bases from J; bases unmatched to any gene: 11. Germline CDR1 is SGDLS and CDR2 is YYNGEE. CDR3 loop: CASSGTSGSDYEQYF. CDR3 DNA sequence: TGTGCCAGCAGTGGAACTAGCGGATCCGATTACGAGCAGTACTTC.

This clone was observed a handful of times. The rearrangement uses TRBV9 and TRBJ2-5; 12 bases map to TRBD2. Trimming at V came to 4 bases and at J to 4 bases, leaving 5 bases not matched to a gene. The CDR3 totals 15 residues. Germline V gene lookup returns CDR1 SGDLS and CDR2 YYNGEE. CDR3 loop: CASSPTTSGGETQYF. The CDR3, as DNA: TGTGCCAGCAGCCCAACGACTAGCGGGGGAGAGACCCAGTACTTC.

This clone was observed a few times. The J gene is TRBJ1-4, the V gene TRBV5-6, with D tentatively TRBD1 (6 bases). The CDR3 consists of 14 residues. Germline V CDR1 and CDR2: SGHDT, YYEEEE. Trimming took 1 base from V and 5 from J, leaving 9 bases between them. The CDR3 DNA sequence: TGTGCCAGCAGCTTGACAGGGCAGAATGAAAAACTGTTTTTT. As protein: CASSLTGQNEKLFF.

The chain combines TRBV15 with TRBJ2-5, with 10 bases lining up with TRBD1. Looked up from germline, CDR1 is LNHNV and CDR2 is YYDKDF (reference sequence). V shed 1 base and J 5 bases; nucleotides not matched to a gene: 4. The CDR3 length is 15 residues. The CDR3: CATSRGQGAMETQYF. In nucleotides, the CDR3 is TGTGCCACCAGCAGAGGACAGGGGGCAATGGAGACCCAGTACTTC. The full variable domain, in which reference TRBV15 and TRBJ2-5 provide the parts outside the CDR3, is DAMVIQNPRYQVTQFGKPVTLSCSQTLNHNVMYWYQQKSSQAPKLLFHYYDKDFNNEADTPDNFQSRRPNTSFCFLDIRSPGLGDTAMYLCATSRGQGAMETQYFGPGTRLLVL.

This clone was detected a few times. The chain joins TRBV7-8 to TRBJ1-1, with D perhaps TRBD1 (5 bases). From germline, CDR1 is SGHVS and CDR2 FQNEAQ. The CDR3 has 18 residues. The V end was cut by 1 base, the J end by 4 bases, with 22 bases between. The CDR3 here is CASSLDNMSGAGSTEAFF. The CDR3 nucleotides are TGTGCCAGCAGCTTAGATAATATGTCCGGGGCCGGGAGCACTGAAGCTTTCTTT.